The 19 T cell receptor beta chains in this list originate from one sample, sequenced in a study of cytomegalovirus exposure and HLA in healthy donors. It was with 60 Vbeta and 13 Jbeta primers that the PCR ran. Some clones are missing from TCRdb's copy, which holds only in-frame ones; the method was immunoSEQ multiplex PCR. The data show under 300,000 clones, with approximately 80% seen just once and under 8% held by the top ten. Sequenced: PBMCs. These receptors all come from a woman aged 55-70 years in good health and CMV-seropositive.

CDR3 region: CASSKPGIDEQFF. In DNA, the CDR3 is TGTGCCAGCAGCAAGCCCGGGATCGATGAGCAGTTCTTC. The chain carries TRBV13 and TRBJ2-1; D perhaps matches TRBD2 (5 bases). The CDR3 is made up of 13 amino acids. The V gene lost 5 bases and the J gene lost 8 bases, with 13 bases spanning the gap. The germline gives CDR1 PRHDT, CDR2 FYEKMQ (reference sequence).

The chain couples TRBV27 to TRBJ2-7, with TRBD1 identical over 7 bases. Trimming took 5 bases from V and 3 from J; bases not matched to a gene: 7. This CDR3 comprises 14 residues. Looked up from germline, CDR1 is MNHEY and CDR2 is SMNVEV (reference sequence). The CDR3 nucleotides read TGTGCCAGCAGTGTCCAGACAGGGTTCTACGAGCAGTACTTC. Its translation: CASSVQTGFYEQYF.

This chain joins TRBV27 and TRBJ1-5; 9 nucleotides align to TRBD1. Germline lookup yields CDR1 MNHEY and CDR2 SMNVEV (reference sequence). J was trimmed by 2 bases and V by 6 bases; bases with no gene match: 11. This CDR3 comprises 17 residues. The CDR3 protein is CASSPGTGYAGNQPQHF. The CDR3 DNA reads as TGTGCCAGCAGCCCCGGGACAGGGTATGCGGGCAATCAGCCCCAGCATTTT.

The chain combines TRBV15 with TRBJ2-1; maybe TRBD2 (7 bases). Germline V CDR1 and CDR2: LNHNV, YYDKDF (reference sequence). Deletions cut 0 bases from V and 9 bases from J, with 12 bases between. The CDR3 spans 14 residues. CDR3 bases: TGTGCCACCAGCAGAGATTTAGGGGGGGGTGAGCAGTTCTTC. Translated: CATSRDLGGGEQFF.

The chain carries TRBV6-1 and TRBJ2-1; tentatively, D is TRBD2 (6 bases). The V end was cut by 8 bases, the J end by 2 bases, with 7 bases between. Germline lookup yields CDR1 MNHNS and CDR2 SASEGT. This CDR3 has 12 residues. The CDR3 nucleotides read TGTGCCAGCGGAGGGACCTACAATGAGCAGTTCTTC. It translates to CASGGTYNEQFF.

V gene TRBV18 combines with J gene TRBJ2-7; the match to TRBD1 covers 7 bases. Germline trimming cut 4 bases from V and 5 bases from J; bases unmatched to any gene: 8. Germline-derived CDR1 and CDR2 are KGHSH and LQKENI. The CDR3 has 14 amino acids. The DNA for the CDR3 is TGTGCCAGCTCACTAGACAGGGTAGTCCACGAGCAGTACTTC. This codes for CASSLDRVVHEQYF.

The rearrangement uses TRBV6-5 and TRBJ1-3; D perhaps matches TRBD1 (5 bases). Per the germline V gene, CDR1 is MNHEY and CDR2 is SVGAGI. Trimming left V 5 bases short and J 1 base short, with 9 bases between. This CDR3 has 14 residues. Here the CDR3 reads CASSPGWSGNTIYF. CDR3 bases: TGTGCCAGCAGTCCAGGGTGGTCTGGAAACACCATATATTTT.

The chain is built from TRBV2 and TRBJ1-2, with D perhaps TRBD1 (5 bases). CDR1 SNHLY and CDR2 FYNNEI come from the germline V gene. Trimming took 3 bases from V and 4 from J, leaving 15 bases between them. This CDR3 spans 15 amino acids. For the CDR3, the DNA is TGTGCCAGCAGTGACCCCCCTGGGGGGACCTATGGCTACACCTTC. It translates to CASSDPPGGTYGYTF.

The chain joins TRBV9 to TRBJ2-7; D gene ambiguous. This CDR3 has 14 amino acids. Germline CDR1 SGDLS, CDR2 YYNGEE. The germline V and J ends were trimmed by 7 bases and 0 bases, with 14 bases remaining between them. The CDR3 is CASGPGWNSYEQYF. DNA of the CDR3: TGTGCCAGCGGGCCAGGATGGAACTCCTACGAGCAGTACTTC.

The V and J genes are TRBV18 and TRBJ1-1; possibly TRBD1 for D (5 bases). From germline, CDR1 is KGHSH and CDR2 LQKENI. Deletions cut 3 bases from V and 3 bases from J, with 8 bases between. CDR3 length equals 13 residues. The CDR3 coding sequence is TGTGCCAGCTCACCTAGGGGCGACACTGAAGCTTTCTTT. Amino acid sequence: CASSPRGDTEAFF. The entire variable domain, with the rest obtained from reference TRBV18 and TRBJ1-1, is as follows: NAGVMQNPRHLVRRRGQEARLRCSPMKGHSHVYWYRQLPEEGLKFMVYLQKENIIDESGMPKERFSAEFPKEGPSILRIQQVVRGDSAAYFCASSPRGDTEAFFGQGTRLTVV.

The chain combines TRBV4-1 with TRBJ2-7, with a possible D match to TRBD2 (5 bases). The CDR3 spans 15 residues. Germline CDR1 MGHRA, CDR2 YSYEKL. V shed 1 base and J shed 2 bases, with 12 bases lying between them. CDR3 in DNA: TGCGCCAGCAGCCAAGCGGAGGACCCCACCTACGAGCAGTACTTC. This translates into CASSQAEDPTYEQYF.

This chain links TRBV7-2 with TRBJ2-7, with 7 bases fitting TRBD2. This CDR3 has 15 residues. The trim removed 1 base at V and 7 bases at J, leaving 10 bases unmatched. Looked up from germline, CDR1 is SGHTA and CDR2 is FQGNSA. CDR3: CASSLDLAVVSEQYF. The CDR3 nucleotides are TGTGCCAGCAGCTTAGATCTAGCGGTTGTCTCGGAGCAGTACTTC. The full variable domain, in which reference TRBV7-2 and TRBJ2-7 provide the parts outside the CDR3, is GAGVSQSPSNKVTEKGKDVELRCDPISGHTALYWYRQSLGQGLEFLIYFQGNSAPDKSGLPSDRFSAERTGGSVSTLTIQRTQQEDSAVYLCASSLDLAVVSEQYFGPGTRLTVT.

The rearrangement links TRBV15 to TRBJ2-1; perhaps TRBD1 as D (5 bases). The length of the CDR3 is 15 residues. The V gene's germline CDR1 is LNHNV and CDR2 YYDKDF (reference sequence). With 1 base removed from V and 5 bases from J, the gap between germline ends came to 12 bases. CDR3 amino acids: CATSRGGRVNNEQFF. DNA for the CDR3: TGTGCCACCAGCAGAGGTGGCAGGGTTAACAATGAGCAGTTCTTC.

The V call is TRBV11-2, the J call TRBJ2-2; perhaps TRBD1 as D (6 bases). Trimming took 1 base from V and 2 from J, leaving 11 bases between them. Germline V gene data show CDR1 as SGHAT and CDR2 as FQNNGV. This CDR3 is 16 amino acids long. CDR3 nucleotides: TGTGCCAGCAGCTTAGTGTTGACAGGAAACACCGGGGAGCTGTTTTTT. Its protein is CASSLVLTGNTGELFF.

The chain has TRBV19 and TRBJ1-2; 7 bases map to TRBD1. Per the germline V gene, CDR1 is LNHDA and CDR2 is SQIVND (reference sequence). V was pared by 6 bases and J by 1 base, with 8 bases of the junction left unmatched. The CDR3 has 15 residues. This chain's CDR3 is CASRAPGQLNYGYTF. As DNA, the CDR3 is TGTGCCAGTAGAGCTCCGGGACAGCTTAACTATGGCTACACCTTC.

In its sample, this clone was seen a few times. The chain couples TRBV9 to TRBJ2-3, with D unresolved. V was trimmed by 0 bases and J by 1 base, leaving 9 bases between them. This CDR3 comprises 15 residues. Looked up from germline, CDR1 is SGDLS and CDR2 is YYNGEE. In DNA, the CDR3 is TGTGCCAGCAGCGTAGGCCCGACTGGCACAGATACGCAGTATTTT. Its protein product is CASSVGPTGTDTQYF.

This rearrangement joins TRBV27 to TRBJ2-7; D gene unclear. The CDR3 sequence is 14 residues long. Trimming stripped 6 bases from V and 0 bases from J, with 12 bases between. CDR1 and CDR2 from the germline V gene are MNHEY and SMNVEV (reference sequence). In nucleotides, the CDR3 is TGTGCCAGCAGCCCCTGGCGGTTCTCCTACGAGCAGTACTTC. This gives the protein CASSPWRFSYEQYF.

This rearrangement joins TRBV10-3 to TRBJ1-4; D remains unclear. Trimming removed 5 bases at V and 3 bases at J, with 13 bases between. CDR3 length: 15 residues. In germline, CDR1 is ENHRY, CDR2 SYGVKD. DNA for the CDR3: TGTGCCATCAGTACCACCGACAAGGCTAATGAAAAACTGTTTTTT. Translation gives CAISTTDKANEKLFF.

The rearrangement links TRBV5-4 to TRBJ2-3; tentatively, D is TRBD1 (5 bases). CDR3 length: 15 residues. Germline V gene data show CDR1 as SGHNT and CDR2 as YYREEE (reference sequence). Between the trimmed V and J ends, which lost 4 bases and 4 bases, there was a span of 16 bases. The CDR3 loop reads CASSETPGYPDTQYF. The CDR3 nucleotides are TGTGCCAGCAGCGAAACCCCAGGGTACCCAGATACGCAGTATTTT.